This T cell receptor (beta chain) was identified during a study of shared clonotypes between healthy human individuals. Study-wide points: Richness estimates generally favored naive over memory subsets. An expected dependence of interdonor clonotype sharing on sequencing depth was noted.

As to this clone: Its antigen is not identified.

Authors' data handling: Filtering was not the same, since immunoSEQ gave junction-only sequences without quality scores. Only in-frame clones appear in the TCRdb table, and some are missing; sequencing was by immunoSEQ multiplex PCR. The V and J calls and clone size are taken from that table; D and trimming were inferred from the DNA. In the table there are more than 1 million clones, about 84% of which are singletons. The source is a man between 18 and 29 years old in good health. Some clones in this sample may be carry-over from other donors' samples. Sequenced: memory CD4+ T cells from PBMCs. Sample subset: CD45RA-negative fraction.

In nucleotides, the CDR3 is TGTGCCAGCAGTGCGGGACGGACGAGATCTAGCACAGATACGCAGTATTTT. Encoded protein: CASSAGRTRSSTDTQYF. The chain joins TRBV6-1 to TRBJ2-3; D is tentatively TRBD1 or TRBD2 (5 bases each). The CDR3 sequence is 17 residues long. V gave up 4 bases and J gave up 0 bases, with 17 bases separating them. Germline V lookup: CDR1 MNHNS, CDR2 SASEGT.